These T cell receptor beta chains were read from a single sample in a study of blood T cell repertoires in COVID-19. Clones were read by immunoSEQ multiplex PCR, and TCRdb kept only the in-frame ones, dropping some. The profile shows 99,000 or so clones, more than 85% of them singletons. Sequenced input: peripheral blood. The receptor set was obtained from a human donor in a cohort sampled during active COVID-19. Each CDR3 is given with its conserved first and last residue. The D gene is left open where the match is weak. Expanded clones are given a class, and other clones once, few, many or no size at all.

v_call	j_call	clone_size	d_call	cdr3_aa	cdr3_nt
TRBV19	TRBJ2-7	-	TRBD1	CASSMGQGSSYEQYF	TGTGCCAGTAGTATGGGACAGGGGAGCTCCTACGAGCAGTACTTC
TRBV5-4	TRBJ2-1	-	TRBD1	CASSWDRGNEQFF	TGTGCCAGCAGCTGGGACAGGGGAAATGAGCAGTTCTTC
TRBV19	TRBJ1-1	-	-	CASSLQNMNTEAFF	TGTGCCAGTTCCCTTCAGAATATGAACACTGAAGCTTTCTTT
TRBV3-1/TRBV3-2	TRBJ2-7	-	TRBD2	CASSQDYLLAGPYEQYF	TGTGCCAGCAGCCAAGATTACCTCTTAGCGGGGCCCTACGAGCAGTACTTC
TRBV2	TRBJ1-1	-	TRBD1	CASRDTGVGGEAFF	TGTGCCAGCAGAGATACAGGGGTTGGGGGTGAAGCTTTCTTT
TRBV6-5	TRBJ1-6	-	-	CASRDWRGASPLHF	TGTGCCAGCAGGGACTGGAGGGGCGCTTCACCCCTCCACTTT
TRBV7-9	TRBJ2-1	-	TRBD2	CASSTGLAGVNEQFF	TGTGCCAGCAGCACGGGACTAGCGGGAGTAAATGAGCAGTTCTTC
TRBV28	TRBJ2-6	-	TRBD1	CASSLTGTGANVLTF	TGTGCCAGCAGTTTGACAGGGACTGGGGCCAACGTCCTGACTTTC
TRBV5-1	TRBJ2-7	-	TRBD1	CASSSDPTGNTYEQYF	TGCGCCAGCAGCTCGGATCCGACAGGGAACACCTACGAGCAGTACTTC
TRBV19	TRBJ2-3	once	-	CASSIIAVSTDTQYF	TGTGCCAGTAGTATCATAGCGGTTAGCACAGATACGCAGTATTTT
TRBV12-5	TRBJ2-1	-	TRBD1	CASGDTDRGWSNEQFF	TGTGCTAGTGGGGACACCGACAGGGGATGGTCGAATGAGCAGTTCTTC
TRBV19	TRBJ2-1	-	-	CASSMGLGLEQFF	TGTGCCAGTAGTATGGGCCTGGGCCTTGAGCAGTTCTTC
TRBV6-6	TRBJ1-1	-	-	CASSYGGGTEAFF	TGTGCCAGCAGTTACGGGGGGGGCACTGAAGCTTTCTTT
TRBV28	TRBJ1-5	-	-	CASSLGASWNQPQHF	TGTGCCAGCAGTTTAGGGGCGTCTTGGAATCAGCCCCAGCATTTT
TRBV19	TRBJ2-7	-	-	CASSTGRGDEQYF	TGTGCCAGTAGTACAGGGAGGGGGGACGAGCAGTACTTC
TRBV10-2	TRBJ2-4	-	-	CASSPGGAKNIQYF	TGCGCCAGCAGTCCTGGGGGGGCCAAAAACATTCAGTACTTC
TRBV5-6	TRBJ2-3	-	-	CASSLGGLGSPDF	TGTGCCAGCAGCTTGGGTGGACTCGGGTCGCCCGATTTT
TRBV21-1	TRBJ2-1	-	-	CASSKVLLGRRAVSSYNEQFF	TGTGCCAGCAGCAAAGTCCTACTAGGGCGAAGGGCGGTGAGCTCCTACAATGAGCAGTTCTTC
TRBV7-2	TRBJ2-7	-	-	CASSDDSSSSYEQYF	TGTGCCAGCAGCGATGACAGCTCCAGCTCCTACGAGCAGTACTTC
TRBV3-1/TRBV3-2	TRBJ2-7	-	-	CASSKGWEQYF	TGTGCCAGCAGCAAGGGGTGGGAGCAGTACTTC
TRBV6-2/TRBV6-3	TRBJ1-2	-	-	CASSLLFEGENYGYTF	TGTGCCAGCAGTCTCCTTTTCGAAGGGGAAAACTATGGCTACACCTTC
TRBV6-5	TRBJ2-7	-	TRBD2	CASSQGTSGHYEQYF	TGTGCCAGCAGCCAGGGGACTAGCGGGCACTACGAGCAGTACTTC
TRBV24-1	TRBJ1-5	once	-	CATSDPGGNQPQHF	TGTGCCACCAGTGATCCAGGTGGCAATCAGCCCCAGCATTTT
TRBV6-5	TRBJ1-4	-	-	CASSYTNEKLFF	TGTGCCAGCTCGTATACTAATGAAAAACTGTTTTTT
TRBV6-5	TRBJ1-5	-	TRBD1	CASSYNGQGDQPQHF	TGTGCCAGCAGTTACAACGGACAGGGGGATCAGCCCCAGCATTTT
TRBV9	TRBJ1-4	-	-	CASSGPGKRNEKLFF	TGTGCCAGCAGCGGTCCGGGGAAACGGAATGAAAAACTGTTTTTT
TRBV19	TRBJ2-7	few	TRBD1	CASGQGFHEQYF	TGTGCCAGCGGACAGGGGTTCCACGAGCAGTACTTC
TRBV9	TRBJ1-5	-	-	CASSVGDDGQPQHF	TGTGCCAGCAGCGTAGGTGATGATGGCCAGCCCCAGCATTTT
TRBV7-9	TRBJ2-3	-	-	CASSWEGVRTDTQYF	TGTGCCAGCAGCTGGGAAGGGGTCCGGACAGATACGCAGTATTTT
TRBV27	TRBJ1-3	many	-	CASSFTEGDTIYF	TGTGCCAGCAGTTTCACTGAGGGGGACACCATATATTTT